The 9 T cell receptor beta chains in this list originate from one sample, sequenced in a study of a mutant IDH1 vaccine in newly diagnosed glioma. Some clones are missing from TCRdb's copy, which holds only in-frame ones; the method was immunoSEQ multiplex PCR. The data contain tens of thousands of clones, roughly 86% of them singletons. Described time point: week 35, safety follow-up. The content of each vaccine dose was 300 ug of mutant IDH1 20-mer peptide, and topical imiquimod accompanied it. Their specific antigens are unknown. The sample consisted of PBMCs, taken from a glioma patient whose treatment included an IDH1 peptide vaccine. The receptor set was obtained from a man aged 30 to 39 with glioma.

This CDR3 reads CASSPTRIGEQFF. The CDR3 DNA is TGTGCCAGCAGCCCCACGCGGATAGGTGAGCAGTTCTTC. The genes are TRBV7-9 and TRBJ2-1; D is ambiguous. The CDR3 runs 13 residues. Per germline, CDR1 SEHNR and CDR2 FQNEAQ (reference sequence). V lost 5 bases and J 9 bases, leaving 14 bases between the germline ends.

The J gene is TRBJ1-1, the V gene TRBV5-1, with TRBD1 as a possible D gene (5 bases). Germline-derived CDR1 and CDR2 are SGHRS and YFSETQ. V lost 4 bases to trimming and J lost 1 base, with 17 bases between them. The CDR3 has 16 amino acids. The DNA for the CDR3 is TGCGCCAGCAGCATTTTGGGGCCGGGACGGAACACTGAAGCTTTCTTT. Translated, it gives CASSILGPGRNTEAFF.

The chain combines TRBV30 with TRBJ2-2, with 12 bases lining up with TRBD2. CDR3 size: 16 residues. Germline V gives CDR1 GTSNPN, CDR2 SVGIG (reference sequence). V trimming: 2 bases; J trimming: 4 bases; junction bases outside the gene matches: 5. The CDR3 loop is CAWSSGLAGFTGELFF. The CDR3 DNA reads TGTGCCTGGAGTTCGGGACTAGCGGGTTTCACCGGGGAGCTGTTTTTT. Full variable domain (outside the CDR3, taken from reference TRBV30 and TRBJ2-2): SQTIHQWPATLVQPVGSPLSLECTVEGTSNPNLYWYRQAAGRGLQLLFYSVGIGQISSEVPQNLSASRPQDRQFILSSKKLLLSDSGFYLCAWSSGLAGFTGELFFGEGSRLTVL.

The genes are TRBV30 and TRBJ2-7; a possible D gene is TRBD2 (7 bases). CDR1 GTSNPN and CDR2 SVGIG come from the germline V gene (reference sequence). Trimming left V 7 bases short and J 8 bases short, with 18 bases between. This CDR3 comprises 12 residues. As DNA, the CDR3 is TGTGCCTCCATCCTAGGGGGGGATAAGCAGTACTTC. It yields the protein CASILGGDKQYF.

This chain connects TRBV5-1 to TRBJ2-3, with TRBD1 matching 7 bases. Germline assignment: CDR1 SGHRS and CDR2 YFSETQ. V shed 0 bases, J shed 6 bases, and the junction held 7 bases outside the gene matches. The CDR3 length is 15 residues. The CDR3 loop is CASSLAMTGRDTQYF. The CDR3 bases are TGCGCCAGCAGCTTGGCCATGACAGGGCGGGATACGCAGTATTTT.

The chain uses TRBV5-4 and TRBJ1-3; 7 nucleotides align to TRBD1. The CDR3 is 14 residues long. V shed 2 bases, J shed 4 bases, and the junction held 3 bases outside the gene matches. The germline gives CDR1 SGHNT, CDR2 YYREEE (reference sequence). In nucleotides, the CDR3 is TGTGCCAGCAGCTTTGACAGGGTGGGAAACACCATATATTTT. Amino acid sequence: CASSFDRVGNTIYF.

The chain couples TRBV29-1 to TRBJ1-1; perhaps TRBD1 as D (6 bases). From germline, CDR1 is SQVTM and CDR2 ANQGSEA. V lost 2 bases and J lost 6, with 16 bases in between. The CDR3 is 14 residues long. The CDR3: CSVEQGRGGSEAFF. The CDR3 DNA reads TGCAGCGTTGAACAGGGAAGGGGGGGATCTGAAGCTTTCTTT. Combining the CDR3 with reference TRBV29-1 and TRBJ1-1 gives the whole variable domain SAVISQKPSRDICQRGTSLTIQCQVDSQVTMMFWYRQQPGQSLTLIATANQGSEATYESGFVIDKFPISRPNLTFSTLTVSNMSPEDSSIYLCSVEQGRGGSEAFFGQGTRLTVV.

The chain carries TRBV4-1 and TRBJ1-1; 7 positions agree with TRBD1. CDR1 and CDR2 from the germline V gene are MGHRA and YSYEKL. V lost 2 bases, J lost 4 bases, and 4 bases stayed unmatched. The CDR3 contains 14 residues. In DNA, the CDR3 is TGCGCCAGCAGCCAAAGACAGGGTCCCACTGAAGCTTTCTTT. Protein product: CASSQRQGPTEAFF.

This CDR3 reads CSALGASGVTRETQYF. CDR3 DNA sequence: TGCAGCGCCCTAGGGGCTAGCGGGGTTACAAGAGAGACCCAGTACTTC. V gene TRBV29-1 combines with J gene TRBJ2-5, with 9 bases fitting TRBD2. V was clipped by 7 bases and J by 4 bases; unmatched bases: 16. Germline values: CDR1 SQVTM, CDR2 ANQGSEA. The CDR3 extends over 16 amino acids.